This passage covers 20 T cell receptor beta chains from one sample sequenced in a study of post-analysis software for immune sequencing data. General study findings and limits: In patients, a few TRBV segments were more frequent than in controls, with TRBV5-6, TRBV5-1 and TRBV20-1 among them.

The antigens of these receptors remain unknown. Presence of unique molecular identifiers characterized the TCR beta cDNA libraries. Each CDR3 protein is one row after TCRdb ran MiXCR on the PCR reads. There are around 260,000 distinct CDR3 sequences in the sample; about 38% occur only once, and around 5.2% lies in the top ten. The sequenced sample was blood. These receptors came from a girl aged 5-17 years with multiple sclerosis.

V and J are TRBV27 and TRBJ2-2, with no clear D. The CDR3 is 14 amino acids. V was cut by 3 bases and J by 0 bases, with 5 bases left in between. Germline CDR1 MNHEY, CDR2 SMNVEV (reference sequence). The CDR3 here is CASSFLPNTGELFF. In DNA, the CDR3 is TGTGCCAGCAGTTTCCTCCCGAACACCGGGGAGCTGTTTTTT.

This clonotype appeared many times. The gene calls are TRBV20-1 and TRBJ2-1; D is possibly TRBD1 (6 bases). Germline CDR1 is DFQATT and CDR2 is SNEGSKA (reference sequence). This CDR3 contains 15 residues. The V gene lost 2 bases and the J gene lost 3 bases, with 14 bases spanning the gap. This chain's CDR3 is CSARRGGQIYNEQFF. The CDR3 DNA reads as TGCAGTGCTAGAAGAGGGGGACAAATCTACAATGAGCAGTTCTTC.

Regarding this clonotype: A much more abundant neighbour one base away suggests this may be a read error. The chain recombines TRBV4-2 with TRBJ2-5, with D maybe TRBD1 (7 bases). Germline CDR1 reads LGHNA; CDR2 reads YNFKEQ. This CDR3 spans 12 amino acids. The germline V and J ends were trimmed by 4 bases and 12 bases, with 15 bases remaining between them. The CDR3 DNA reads TGTGCCAGCAGCCCGGGGGACAGCGTTAAGTACTTC. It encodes CASSPGDSVKYF.

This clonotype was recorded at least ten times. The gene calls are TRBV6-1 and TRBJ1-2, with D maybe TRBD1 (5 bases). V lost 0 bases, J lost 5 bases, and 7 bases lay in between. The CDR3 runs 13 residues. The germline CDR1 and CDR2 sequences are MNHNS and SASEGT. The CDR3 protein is CASSEAGVYGYTF. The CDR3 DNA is TGTGCCAGCAGTGAAGCAGGGGTTTATGGCTACACCTTC.

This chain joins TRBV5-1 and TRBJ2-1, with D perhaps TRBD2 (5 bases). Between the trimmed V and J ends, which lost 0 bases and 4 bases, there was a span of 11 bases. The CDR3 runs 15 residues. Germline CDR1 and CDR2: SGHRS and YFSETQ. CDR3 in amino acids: CASSLDGVGYNEQFF. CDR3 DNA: TGCGCCAGCAGCTTGGACGGGGTAGGGTACAATGAGCAGTTCTTC.

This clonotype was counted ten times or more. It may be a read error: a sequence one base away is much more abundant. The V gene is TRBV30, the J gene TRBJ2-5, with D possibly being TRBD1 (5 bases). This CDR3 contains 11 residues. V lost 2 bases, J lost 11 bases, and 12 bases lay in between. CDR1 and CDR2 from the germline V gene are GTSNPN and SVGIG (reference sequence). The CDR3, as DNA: TGTGCCTGGAGTACAGGCAATGAGCAGTACTTC. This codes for CAWSTGNEQYF.

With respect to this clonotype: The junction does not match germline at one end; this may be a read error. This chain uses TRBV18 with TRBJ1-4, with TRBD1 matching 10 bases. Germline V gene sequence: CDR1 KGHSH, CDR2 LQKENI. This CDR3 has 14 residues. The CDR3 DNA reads TGTGTCAGCTCGCCGGGACAGGGGCGGAAAAAACTGTTTTTT. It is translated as CVSSPGQGRKKLFF.

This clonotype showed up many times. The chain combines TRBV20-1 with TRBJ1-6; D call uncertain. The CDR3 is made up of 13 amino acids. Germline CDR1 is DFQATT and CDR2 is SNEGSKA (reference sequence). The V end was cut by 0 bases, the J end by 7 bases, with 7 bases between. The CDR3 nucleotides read TGCAGTGCTAGAGAAAACAGAAATTCACCCCTCCACTTT. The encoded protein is CSARENRNSPLHF.

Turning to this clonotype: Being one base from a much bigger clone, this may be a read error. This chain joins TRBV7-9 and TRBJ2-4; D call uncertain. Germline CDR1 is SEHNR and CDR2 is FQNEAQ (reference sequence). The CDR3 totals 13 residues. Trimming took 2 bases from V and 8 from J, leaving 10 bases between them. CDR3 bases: TGTGCCAGCAGCTTAAGGGCATGTGACATTCAGTACTTC. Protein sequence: CASSLRACDIQYF.

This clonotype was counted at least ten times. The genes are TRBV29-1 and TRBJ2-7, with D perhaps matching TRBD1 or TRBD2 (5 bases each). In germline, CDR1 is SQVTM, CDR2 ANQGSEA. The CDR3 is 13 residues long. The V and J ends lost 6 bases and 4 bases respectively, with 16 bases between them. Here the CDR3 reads CSVLIAEGYEQYF. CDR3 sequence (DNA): TGCAGCGTATTGATAGCCGAGGGGTACGAGCAGTACTTC.

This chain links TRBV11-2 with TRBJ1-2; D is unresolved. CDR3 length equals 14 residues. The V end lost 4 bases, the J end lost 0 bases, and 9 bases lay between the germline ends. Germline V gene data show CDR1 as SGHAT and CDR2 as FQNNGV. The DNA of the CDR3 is TGTGCCAGCAGCTCTGTAAAAGCTAACTATGGCTACACCTTC. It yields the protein CASSSVKANYGYTF.

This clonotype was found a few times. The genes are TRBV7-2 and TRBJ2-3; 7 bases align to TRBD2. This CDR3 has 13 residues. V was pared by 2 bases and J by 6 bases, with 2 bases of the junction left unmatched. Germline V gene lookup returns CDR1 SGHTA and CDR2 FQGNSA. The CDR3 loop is CASSLMGGDTQYF. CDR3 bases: TGTGCCAGCAGCTTAATGGGAGGGGATACGCAGTATTTT.

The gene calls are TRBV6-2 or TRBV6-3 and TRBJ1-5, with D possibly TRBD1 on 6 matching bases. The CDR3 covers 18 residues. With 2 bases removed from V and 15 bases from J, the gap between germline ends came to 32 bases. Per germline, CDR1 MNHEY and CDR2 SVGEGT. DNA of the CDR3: TGTGCCAGCAGTTACCCCCAGGGGTATAGCAGCCGGACGCTTAGGTGGCATTTT. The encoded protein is CASSYPQGYSSRTLRWHF.

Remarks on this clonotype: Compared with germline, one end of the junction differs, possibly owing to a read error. CDR3: CASSQAFTVSGSTIYF. CDR3 DNA: TGCGCCAGCAGCCAAGCTTTCACGGTCTCTGGAAGCACCATATATTTT. This chain connects TRBV4-1 to TRBJ1-3; no definite D call. The CDR3 has 16 residues. The germline V gene encodes CDR1 MGHRA and CDR2 YSYEKL.

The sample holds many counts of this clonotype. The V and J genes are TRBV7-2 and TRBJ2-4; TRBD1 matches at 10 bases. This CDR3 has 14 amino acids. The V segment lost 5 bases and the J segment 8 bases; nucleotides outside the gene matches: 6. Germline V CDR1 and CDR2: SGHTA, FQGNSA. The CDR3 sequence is CASSRQGARDIQYF. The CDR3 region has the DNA TGTGCCAGCAGCAGACAGGGGGCGAGGGACATTCAGTACTTC.

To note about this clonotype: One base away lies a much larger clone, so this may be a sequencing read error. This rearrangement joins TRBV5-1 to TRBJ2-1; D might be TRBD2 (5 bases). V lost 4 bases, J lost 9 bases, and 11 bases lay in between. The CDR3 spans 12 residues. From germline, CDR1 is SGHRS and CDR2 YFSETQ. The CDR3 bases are TGCGCCAGCAGCCGGCCGGGATTTGAGCAGTTCTTC. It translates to CASSRPGFEQFF.

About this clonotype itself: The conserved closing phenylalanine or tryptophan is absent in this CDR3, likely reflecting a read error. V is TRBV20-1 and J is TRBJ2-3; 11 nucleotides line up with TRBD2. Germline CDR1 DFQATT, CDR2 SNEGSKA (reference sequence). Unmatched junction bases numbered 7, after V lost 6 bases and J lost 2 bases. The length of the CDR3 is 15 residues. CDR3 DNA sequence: TGCAGTGCCATCCCGACTAGCGGGGCCACAGATACGCAGTATGTT. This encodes CSAIPTSGATDTQYV.

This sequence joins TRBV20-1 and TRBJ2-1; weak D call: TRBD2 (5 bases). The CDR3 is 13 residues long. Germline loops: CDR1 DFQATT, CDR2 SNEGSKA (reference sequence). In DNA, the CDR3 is TGCACCGCTGGCAAAACGGGATACAATGAGCAGTTCTTC. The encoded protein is CTAGKTGYNEQFF.

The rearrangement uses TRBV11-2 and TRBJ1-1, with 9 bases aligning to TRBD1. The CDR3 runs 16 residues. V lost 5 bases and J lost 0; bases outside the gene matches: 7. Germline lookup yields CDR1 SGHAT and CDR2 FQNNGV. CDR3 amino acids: CASSHRGLGMNTEAFF. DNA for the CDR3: TGTGCCAGCAGCCACAGGGGGCTGGGGATGAACACTGAAGCTTTCTTT. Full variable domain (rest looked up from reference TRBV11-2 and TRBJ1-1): EAGVAQSPRYKIIEKRQSVAFWCNPISGHATLYWYQQILGQGPKLLIQFQNNGVVDDSQLPKDRFSAERLKGVDSTLKIQPAKLEDSAVYLCASSHRGLGMNTEAFFGQGTRLTVV.

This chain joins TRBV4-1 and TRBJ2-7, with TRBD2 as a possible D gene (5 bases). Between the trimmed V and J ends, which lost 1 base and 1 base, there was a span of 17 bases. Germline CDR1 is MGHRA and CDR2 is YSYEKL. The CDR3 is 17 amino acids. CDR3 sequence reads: CASSQVDRGTPSYEQYF. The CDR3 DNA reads TGCGCCAGCAGCCAAGTCGACCGGGGAACCCCTTCCTACGAGCAGTACTTC.